One and the same sample provided the 2 T cell receptor beta chains below, sequenced in a study of PD-1 blockade in classical Hodgkin lymphoma. The time point here: cycle 4 day 1 (C4D1), after more than five weeks of nivolumab. The patients all showed relapse after autologous stem cell transplantation, while their brentuximab vedotin exposure varied. Thawed PBMCs underwent magnetic negative selection to yield purified CD4+ T cells. Measured with immunoSEQ multiplex PCR; TCRdb has only the in-frame clones, and not every one. The sample shows about 22,000 clones, approximately 67% of them seen only once. This specimen was CD4+ T cells from blood, taken before the fourth cycle of nivolumab. These receptors were taken from a human donor with classical Hodgkin lymphoma.

DNA for the CDR3: TGCAGCGGATCCAGGGGGAACTACGAGCAGTACTTC. Residues: CSGSRGNYEQYF. The chain is built from TRBV29-1 and TRBJ2-7, with 7 bases fitting TRBD1. The CDR3 length is 12 residues. Looked up from germline, CDR1 is SQVTM and CDR2 is ANQGSEA. With V trimmed by 7 bases and J by 3 bases, 6 bases remained unmatched.

The chain uses TRBV7-9 and TRBJ1-4; weak D call: TRBD1 (5 bases). In germline, CDR1 is SEHNR, CDR2 FQNEAQ (reference sequence). V dropped 2 bases and J dropped 7 bases, with 11 bases sitting between them. This CDR3 contains 14 residues. The CDR3 sequence: CASSLTGGSEKLFF. The CDR3 region has the DNA TGTGCCAGCAGCTTAACGGGGGGAAGTGAAAAACTGTTTTTT.